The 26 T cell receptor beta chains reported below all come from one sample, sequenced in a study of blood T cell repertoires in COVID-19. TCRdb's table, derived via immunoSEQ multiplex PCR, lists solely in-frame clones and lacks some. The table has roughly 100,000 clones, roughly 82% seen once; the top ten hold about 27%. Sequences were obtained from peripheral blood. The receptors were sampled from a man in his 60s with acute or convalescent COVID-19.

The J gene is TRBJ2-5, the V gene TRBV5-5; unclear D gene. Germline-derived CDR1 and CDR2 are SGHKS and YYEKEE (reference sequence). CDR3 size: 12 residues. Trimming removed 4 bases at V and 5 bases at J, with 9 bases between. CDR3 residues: CASSVREETQYF. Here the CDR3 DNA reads TGTGCCAGCAGCGTCCGAGAGGAGACCCAGTACTTC.

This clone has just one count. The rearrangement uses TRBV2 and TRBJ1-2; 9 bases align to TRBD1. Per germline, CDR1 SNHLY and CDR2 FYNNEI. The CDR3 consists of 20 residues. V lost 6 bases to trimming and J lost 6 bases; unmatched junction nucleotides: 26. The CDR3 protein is CASRTQLRTGQGSRADGYTF. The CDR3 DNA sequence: TGTGCCAGCAGAACCCAACTGCGAACGGGACAGGGCAGTAGGGCTGATGGCTACACCTTC.

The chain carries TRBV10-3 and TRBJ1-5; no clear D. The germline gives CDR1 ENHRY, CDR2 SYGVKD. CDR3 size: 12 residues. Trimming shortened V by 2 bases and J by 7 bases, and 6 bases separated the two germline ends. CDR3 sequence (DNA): TGTGCCATCAGTGAGGTACACCAGCCCCAGCATTTT. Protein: CAISEVHQPQHF.

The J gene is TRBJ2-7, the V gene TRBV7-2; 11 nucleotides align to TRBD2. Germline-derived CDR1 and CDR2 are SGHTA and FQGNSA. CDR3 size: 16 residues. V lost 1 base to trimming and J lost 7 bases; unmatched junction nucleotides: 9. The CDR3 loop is CASSLGSGRAFYEQYV. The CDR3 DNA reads TGTGCCAGCAGCTTAGGTAGCGGGAGGGCCTTTTATGAGCAGTACGTC.

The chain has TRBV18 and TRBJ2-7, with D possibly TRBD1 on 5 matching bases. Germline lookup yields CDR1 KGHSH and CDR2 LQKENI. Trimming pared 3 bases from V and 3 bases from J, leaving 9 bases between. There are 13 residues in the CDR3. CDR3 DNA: TGTGCCAGCTCACCTACGACAGACTACGAGCAGTACTTC. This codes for CASSPTTDYEQYF.

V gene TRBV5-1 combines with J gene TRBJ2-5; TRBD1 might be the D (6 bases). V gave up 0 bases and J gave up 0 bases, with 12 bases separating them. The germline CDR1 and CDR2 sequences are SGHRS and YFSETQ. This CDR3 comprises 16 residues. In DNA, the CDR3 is TGCGCCAGCAGCTTGGCCGGGACAACCTACCAAGAGACCCAGTACTTC. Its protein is CASSLAGTTYQETQYF.

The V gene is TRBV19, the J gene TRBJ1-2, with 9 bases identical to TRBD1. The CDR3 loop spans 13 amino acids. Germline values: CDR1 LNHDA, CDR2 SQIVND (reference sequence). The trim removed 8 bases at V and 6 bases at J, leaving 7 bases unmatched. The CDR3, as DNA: TGTGCCAGTGTGCTACAGGGGGCGGATGGCTACACCTTC. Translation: CASVLQGADGYTF.

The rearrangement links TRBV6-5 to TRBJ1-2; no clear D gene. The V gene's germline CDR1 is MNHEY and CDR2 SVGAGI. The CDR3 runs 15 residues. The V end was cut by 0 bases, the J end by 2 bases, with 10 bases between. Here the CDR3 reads CASSYSITVNYGYTF. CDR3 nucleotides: TGTGCCAGCAGTTACTCTATCACTGTGAACTATGGCTACACCTTC.

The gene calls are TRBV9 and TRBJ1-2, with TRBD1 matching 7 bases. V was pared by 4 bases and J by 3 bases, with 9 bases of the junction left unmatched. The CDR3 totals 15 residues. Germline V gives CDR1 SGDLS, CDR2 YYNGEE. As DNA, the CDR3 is TGTGCCAGCAGCTTCTCGACAGGGAATGACTATGGCTACACCTTC. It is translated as CASSFSTGNDYGYTF.

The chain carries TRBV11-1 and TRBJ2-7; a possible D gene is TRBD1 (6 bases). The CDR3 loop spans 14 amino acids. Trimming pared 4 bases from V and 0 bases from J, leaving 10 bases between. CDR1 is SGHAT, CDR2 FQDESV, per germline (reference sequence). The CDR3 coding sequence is TGTGCCAGCAGCTCCGGACAGAGCTCCTACGAGCAGTACTTC. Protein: CASSSGQSSYEQYF.

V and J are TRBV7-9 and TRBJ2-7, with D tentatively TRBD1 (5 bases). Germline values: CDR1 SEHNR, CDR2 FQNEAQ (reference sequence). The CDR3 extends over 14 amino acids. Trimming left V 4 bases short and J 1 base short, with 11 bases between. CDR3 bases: TGTGCCAGCAGCTCTTTAGGGGCGTCCTACGAGCAGTACTTC. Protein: CASSSLGASYEQYF.

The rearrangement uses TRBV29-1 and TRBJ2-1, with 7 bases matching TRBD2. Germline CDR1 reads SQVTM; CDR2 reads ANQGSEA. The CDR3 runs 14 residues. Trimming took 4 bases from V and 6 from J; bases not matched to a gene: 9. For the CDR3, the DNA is TGCAGCGTTGGGGGGGACTATCGGAGCAATGAGCAGTTCTTC. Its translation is CSVGGDYRSNEQFF.

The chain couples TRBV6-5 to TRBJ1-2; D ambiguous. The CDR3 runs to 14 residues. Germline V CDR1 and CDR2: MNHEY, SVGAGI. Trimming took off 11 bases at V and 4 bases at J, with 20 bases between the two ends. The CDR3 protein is CALAGGPKGYGYTF. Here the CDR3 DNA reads TGTGCCCTCGCTGGAGGTCCGAAGGGCTATGGCTACACCTTC.

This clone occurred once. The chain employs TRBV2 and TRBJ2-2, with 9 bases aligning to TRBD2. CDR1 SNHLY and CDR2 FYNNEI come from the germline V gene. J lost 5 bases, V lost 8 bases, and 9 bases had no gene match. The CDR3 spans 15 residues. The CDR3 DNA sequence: TGTGCCAGCGCCCCGGGACTAGCAAGGACCGGGGAGCTGTTTTTT. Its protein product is CASAPGLARTGELFF.

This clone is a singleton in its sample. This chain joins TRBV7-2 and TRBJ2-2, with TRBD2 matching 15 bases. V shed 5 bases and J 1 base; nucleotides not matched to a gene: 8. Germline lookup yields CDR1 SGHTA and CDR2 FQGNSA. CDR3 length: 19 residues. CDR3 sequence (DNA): TGTGCCAGCAGCCCCCGGACTAGCGGGAGGGCCCTGAACACCGGGGAGCTGTTTTTT. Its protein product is CASSPRTSGRALNTGELFF.

The CDR3: CASSAHRDTEAFF. The CDR3 DNA sequence: TGTGCCAGCAGCGCCCACAGGGACACTGAAGCTTTCTTT. The chain is built from TRBV12-3 or TRBV12-4 and TRBJ1-1; a weak D match, TRBD1 (6 bases). CDR3 length: 13 amino acids. With 6 bases removed from V and 3 bases from J, the gap between germline ends came to 11 bases.

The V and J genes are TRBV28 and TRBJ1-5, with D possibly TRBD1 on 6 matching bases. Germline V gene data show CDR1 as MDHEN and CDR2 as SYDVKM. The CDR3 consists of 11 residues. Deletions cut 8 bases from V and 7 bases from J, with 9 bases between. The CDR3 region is CASGGQQPQHF. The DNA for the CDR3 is TGTGCCAGCGGGGGACAACAGCCCCAGCATTTT.

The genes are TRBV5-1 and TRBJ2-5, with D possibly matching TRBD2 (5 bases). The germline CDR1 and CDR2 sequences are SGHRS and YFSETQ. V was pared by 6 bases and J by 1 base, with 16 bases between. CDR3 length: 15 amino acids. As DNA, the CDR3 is TGCGCCAGCAACACGCCCGGGCTAGCCCAAGAGACCCAGTACTTC. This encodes CASNTPGLAQETQYF.

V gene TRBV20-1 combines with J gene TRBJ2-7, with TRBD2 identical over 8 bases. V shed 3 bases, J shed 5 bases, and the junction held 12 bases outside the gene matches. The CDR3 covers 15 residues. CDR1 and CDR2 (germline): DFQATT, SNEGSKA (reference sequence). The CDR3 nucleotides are TGCAGTGCTAGTATCCCCCGACTAGCGTTTAACGAGCAGTACTTC. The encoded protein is CSASIPRLAFNEQYF.

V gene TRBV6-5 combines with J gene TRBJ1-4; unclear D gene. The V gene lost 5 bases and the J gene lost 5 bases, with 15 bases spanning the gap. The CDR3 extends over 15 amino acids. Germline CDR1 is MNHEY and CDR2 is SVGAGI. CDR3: CASSTRLVQNEKLFF. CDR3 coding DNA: TGTGCCAGCAGTACCCGACTGGTGCAGAATGAAAAACTGTTTTTT.

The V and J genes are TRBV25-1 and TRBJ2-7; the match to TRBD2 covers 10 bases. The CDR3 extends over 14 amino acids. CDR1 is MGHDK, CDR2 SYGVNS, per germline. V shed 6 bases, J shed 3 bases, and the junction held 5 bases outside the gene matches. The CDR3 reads CASSPRTSGYEQYF. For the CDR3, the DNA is TGTGCCAGCAGCCCCCGGACTAGCGGCTACGAGCAGTACTTC.

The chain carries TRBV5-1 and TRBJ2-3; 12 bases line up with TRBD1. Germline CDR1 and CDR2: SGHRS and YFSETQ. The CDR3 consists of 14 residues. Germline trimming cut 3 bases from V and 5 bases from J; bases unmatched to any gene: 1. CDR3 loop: CASSWDRGQDTQYF. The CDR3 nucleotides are TGCGCCAGCAGCTGGGACAGGGGGCAAGATACGCAGTATTTT. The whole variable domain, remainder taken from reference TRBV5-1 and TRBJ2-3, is KAGVTQTPRYLIKTRGQQVTLSCSPISGHRSVSWYQQTPGQGLQFLFEYFSETQRNKGNFPGRFSGRQFSNSRSEMNVSTLELGDSALYLCASSWDRGQDTQYFGPGTRLTVL.

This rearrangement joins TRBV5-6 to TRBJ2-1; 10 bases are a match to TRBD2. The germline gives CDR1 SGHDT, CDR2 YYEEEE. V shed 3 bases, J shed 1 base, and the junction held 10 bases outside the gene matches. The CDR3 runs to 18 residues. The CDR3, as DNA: TGTGCCAGCAGCTCATACGCGGGACTAGCGACGTCCTACAATGAGCAGTTCTTC. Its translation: CASSSYAGLATSYNEQFF. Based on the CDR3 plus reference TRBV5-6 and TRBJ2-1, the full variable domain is DAGVTQSPTHLIKTRGQQVTLRCSPKSGHDTVSWYQQALGQGPQFIFQYYEEEERQRGNFPDRFSGHQFPNYSSELNVNALLLGDSALYLCASSSYAGLATSYNEQFFGPGTRLTVL.

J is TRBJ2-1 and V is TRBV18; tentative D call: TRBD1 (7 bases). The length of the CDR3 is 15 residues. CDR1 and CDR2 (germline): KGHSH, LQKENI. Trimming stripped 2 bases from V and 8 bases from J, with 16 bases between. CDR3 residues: CASSPFRGRLDEQFF. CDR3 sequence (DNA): TGTGCCAGCTCACCATTCAGGGGGAGGCTCGATGAGCAGTTCTTC.

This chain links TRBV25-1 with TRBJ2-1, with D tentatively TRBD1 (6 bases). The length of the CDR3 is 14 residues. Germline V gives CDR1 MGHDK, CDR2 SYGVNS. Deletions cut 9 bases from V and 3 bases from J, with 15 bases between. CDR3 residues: CASSTGTRYNEQFF. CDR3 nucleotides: TGTGCCAGTTCAACCGGGACACGCTACAATGAGCAGTTCTTC.

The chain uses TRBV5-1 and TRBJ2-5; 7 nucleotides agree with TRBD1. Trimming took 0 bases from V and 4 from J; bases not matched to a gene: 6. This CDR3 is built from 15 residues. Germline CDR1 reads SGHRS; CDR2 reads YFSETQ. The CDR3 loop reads CASSLEGGFGETQYF. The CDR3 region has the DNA TGCGCCAGCAGCTTGGAAGGGGGCTTCGGAGAGACCCAGTACTTC.